Shown below are 15 T cell receptor beta chains from a single sample sequenced in a study of T cells in Graves' hyperthyroidism and ophthalmopathy. Researchers amplified the TCR beta CDR3 regions from RNA transcripts. HTBI primers drove first-round RT-PCR of the TCR CDR3. TCRdb re-called the multiplex PCR reads through MiXCR, storing one row per CDR3 protein. The sample includes hundreds of thousands of distinct CDR3 sequences, 15% to 20% seen only once; the top ten take less than 4.5%. The sample was blood. Receptors originate from a woman in her thirties with Graves' hyperthyroidism.

This clonotype showed up just a few times. The chain couples TRBV20-1 to TRBJ2-7, with 7 bases that match TRBD1. The trim removed 4 bases at V and 6 bases at J, leaving 6 bases unmatched. CDR3 length equals 12 residues. CDR1 DFQATT and CDR2 SNEGSKA come from the germline V gene (reference sequence). CDR3 sequence: CSANTGVIEQYF. Here the CDR3 DNA reads TGCAGTGCTAATACAGGGGTGATCGAGCAGTACTTC.

This clonotype was recorded at least ten times. This sequence joins TRBV30 and TRBJ1-1, with D tentatively TRBD1 (5 bases). Germline-derived CDR1 and CDR2 are GTSNPN and SVGIG (reference sequence). This CDR3 region has 13 residues. Trimming removed 0 bases at V and 6 bases at J, with 11 bases between. The CDR3 spells CAWSVTGWSEAFF. Here the CDR3 DNA reads TGTGCCTGGAGTGTTACAGGTTGGTCTGAAGCTTTCTTT. Supplemented by reference TRBV30 and TRBJ1-1, the full variable domain reads SQTIHQWPATLVQPVGSPLSLECTVEGTSNPNLYWYRQAAGRGLQLLFYSVGIGQISSEVPQNLSASRPQDRQFILSSKKLLLSDSGFYLCAWSVTGWSEAFFGQGTRLTVV.

The sample holds many counts of this clonotype. The V and J genes are TRBV28 and TRBJ2-7; possibly TRBD1 or TRBD2 for D (5 bases each). V lost 8 bases to trimming and J lost 3 bases, with 14 bases between them. This CDR3 has 13 residues. Germline assignment: CDR1 MDHEN and CDR2 SYDVKM. The CDR3 region is CASSLLGVYEQYF. The CDR3 DNA follows: TGTGCCAGCTCCCTCCTGGGGGTCTACGAGCAGTACTTC.

There are many counts of this clonotype. This chain joins TRBV5-1 and TRBJ2-7; 7 bases align to TRBD1. There are 16 residues in the CDR3. Germline loops: CDR1 SGHRS, CDR2 YFSETQ. The V and J ends lost 0 bases and 6 bases, in that order; junction bases with no gene match: 12. This chain's CDR3 is CASSLVSGGTYSEQYF. Written as DNA, the CDR3 is TGCGCCAGCAGCTTGGTTTCAGGGGGAACCTACTCCGAGCAGTACTTC.

The rearrangement joins TRBV12-3 or TRBV12-4 to TRBJ2-1, with 10 bases lining up with TRBD1. The ends lost 5 bases at V and 7 bases at J; junction bases unmatched: 5. The CDR3 sequence is 14 residues long. The CDR3 DNA reads as TGTGCCAGCAGTCACCGGGACAGGGGTAATGAGCAGTTCTTC. Protein: CASSHRDRGNEQFF.

A note on this clonotype: A much more abundant neighbour one base away suggests this may be a read error. This chain connects TRBV27 to TRBJ1-1, with D possibly TRBD1 on 6 matching bases. Looked up from germline, CDR1 is MNHEY and CDR2 is SMNVEV (reference sequence). The CDR3 is 12 residues long. This CDR3 reads CASSSGQREALF. For the CDR3, the DNA is TGTGCCAGCAGTTCCGGACAGAGGGAAGCTCTCTTT.

In its sample, this clonotype was seen a few times. The chain joins TRBV10-2 to TRBJ1-6; no firm D call. CDR1 is WSHSY and CDR2 is SAAADI in the germline V gene. The CDR3 has 13 amino acids. V lost 7 bases to trimming and J lost 6 bases, with 10 bases between them. CDR3 sequence reads: CASTSTPNSPLHF. The CDR3 DNA follows: TGCGCCAGCACCTCCACGCCTAATTCACCCCTCCACTTT.

This clonotype was found a few times. The genes are TRBV20-1 and TRBJ1-2, with D possibly matching TRBD1 (5 bases). The germline gives CDR1 DFQATT, CDR2 SNEGSKA (reference sequence). Trimming pared 6 bases from V and 8 bases from J, leaving 16 bases between. The CDR3 runs to 12 residues. This CDR3 reads CSARGGHWGYTF. CDR3 sequence (DNA): TGCAGTGCACGCGGGGGTCATTGGGGCTACACCTTC.

This clonotype was seen ten or more times. J is TRBJ2-1 and V is TRBV13; 9 bases agree with TRBD2. The CDR3 sequence is 15 residues long. Germline values: CDR1 PRHDT, CDR2 FYEKMQ (reference sequence). With 5 bases clipped from V and 6 bases from J, the junction kept 8 bases outside the gene matches. CDR3 coding DNA: TGTGCCAGCAGCCATAGCGGGGGCCCCGGCAATGAGCAGTTCTTC. Its protein is CASSHSGGPGNEQFF.

Details on this clonotype: This could be a read error, since a much larger clone is one nucleotide away. The gene calls are TRBV20-1 and TRBJ2-4; D perhaps matches TRBD2 (5 bases). The germline CDR1 and CDR2 sequences are DFQATT and SNEGSKA (reference sequence). The CDR3 spans 13 residues. The CDR3 region has the DNA TGCAGTGCTAAGGCCCTAGCCAGAAACATTCAGTACTTC. Protein product: CSAKALARNIQYF.

This clonotype was recorded many times. The genes are TRBV28 and TRBJ2-3, with D uncertain. The V gene's germline CDR1 is MDHEN and CDR2 SYDVKM. V lost 2 bases to trimming and J lost 0 bases, with 3 bases between them. The CDR3 sequence is 13 residues long. CDR3 sequence (DNA): TGTGCCAGCAGTTTAGTGAGCACAGATACGCAGTATTTT. Its protein is CASSLVSTDTQYF.

This sequence joins TRBV9 and TRBJ1-4; TRBD1 matches at 7 bases. V was pared by 3 bases and J by 11 bases, with 10 bases of the junction left unmatched. The CDR3 runs to 14 residues. Germline assignment: CDR1 SGDLS and CDR2 YYNGEE. The CDR3, as DNA: TGTGCCAGCAGCGCCCACAGGGGTGATAAGAAACTGTTTTTT. Its translation: CASSAHRGDKKLFF.

There are many counts of this clonotype. CDR3 bases: TGTGCCAGCAGTCTACAGGAATTCACTGAAGCTTTCTTT. The encoded protein is CASSLQEFTEAFF. The chain recombines TRBV6-1 with TRBJ1-1; a possible D gene is TRBD1 (5 bases). V lost 5 bases, J lost 4 bases, and 11 bases lay in between. CDR1 is MNHNS, CDR2 SASEGT, per germline. CDR3 length equals 13 residues.

This clonotype showed up many times. J is TRBJ2-1 and V is TRBV12-3 or TRBV12-4; D is possibly TRBD1 (6 bases). The CDR3 is made up of 14 amino acids. Deletions cut 2 bases from V and 7 bases from J, with 12 bases between. The CDR3 sequence: CASSLQGPPNEQFF. CDR3 DNA sequence: TGTGCCAGCAGTTTACAGGGGCCCCCAAATGAGCAGTTCTTC.

This clonotype was recorded a few times. The rearrangement joins TRBV28 to TRBJ2-3, with D tentatively TRBD1 (5 bases). CDR3 length: 16 residues. Between the trimmed V and J ends, which lost 5 bases and 0 bases, there was a span of 15 bases. Germline V lookup: CDR1 MDHEN, CDR2 SYDVKM. CDR3 DNA sequence: TGTGCCAGCAGTCCTCCCTCAGGGTTGAGCACAGATACGCAGTATTTT. Its protein is CASSPPSGLSTDTQYF.